This T cell receptor (beta chain) was retrieved from a study of spatial heterogeneity in lung cancer. MiXCR, run by TCRdb on the 5' RACE reads, gives a single entry per CDR3 protein. Counted here are 20,000 to 25,000 distinct CDR3 sequences, roughly 6.7% occurring once; the ten biggest clones make up over 9%. By its share, this clonotype is medium-sized (0.01 to 0.1%). Antigen unknown. General study points: How many expanded intratumoral alpha and beta TCRs were present tracked the tumor mutation count, which was a count of nonsynonymous mutations.

The CDR3 has 19 amino acids. The V segment lost 0 bases and the J segment 5 bases; nucleotides outside the gene matches: 17. The germline V gene encodes CDR1 SGDLS and CDR2 YYNGEE. The sample's time point: sample taken at primary tumor resection. This TCR derives from a male donor with early-stage non-small cell lung cancer. Sample: lung tumor tissue, taken at surgery. The rearrangement links TRBV9 to TRBJ2-1, with 7 bases that match TRBD2. DNA for the CDR3: TGTGCCAGCAGCGTAGCCGGGGGGTCAGCGGGCGCCGGAGACAATGAGCAGTTCTTC. It encodes CASSVAGGSAGAGDNEQFF. The whole variable domain, filled in from reference TRBV9 and TRBJ2-1, reads DSGVTQTPKHLITATGQRVTLRCSPRSGDLSVYWYQQSLDQGLQFLIQYYNGEERAKGNILERFSAQQFPDLHSELNLSSLELGDSALYFCASSVAGGSAGAGDNEQFFGPGTRLTVL.